Sequencing of this T cell receptor (beta chain) was carried out in a study of B cell selection in AIRE deficiency. Findings and limits, study-wide: Of 3,000 to 4,500 shared Treg TCRbeta sequences, around 30% were healthy-only, approximately 9.9% patient-only. Healthy Tconv contained 36.6% of shared healthy Treg sequences; only TCRbeta sequenced. Shared Treg sequences had shorter CDR3s, biased toward rearrangements with few non-templated insertions.

Sorted regulatory T cells were CD4-positive, CD25-high and CD127-low or negative. Of note for this clone: Its specificity is unknown.

In the original workflow: Pooled Tregs gave some 5x10^4 patient and 9.56x10^4 donor TCRbeta sequences. Sequencing used immunoSEQ multiplex PCR; TCRdb keeps in-frame clones, though not all of them. The D gene and trimming were derived from the DNA, and the V and J assignments and clone size from that table. Among about 21,000 clones listed, approximately 94% were seen once. Per the germline V gene, CDR1 is MNHNS and CDR2 is SASEGT. This CDR3 spans 16 amino acids. The V gene end was trimmed by 4 bases and the J gene end by 10 bases; junction bases not matched to a gene: 14. This TCR was sampled from a human donor with AIRE deficiency. The chain couples TRBV6-1 to TRBJ2-1; 9 bases fit TRBD1. The sample comprised Tregs sorted from PBMCs. The CDR3 protein is CASSGFGQGNNWEQFF. Written as DNA, the CDR3 is TGTGCCAGCAGTGGATTTGGACAGGGGAATAATTGGGAGCAGTTCTTC.